This TCR beta chain is from a study of T cell responses to AZD1222 COVID-19 vaccine. Study-wide findings and caveats: Only six people who got AZD1222 tested seropositive at baseline.

Concerning this clone: No antigen is known for it.

Data came from immunoSEQ multiplex PCR; TCRdb stores just in-frame clones and leaves some out. The table has around 140,000 clones, 92% seen once. The CDR3 extends over 13 amino acids. Germline CDR1 and CDR2: SGHTA and FQGTGA. V was clipped by 5 bases and J by 4 bases; unmatched bases: 2. The chain uses TRBV7-3 and TRBJ1-5; 7 positions agree with TRBD1. This clonotype originated in an adult who received the AZD1222 COVID-19 vaccine. The sequencing used peripheral blood, collected 28 days after the second AZD1222 dose. CDR3 in amino acids: CASSPTGNQPQHF. In DNA, the CDR3 is TGTGCCAGCAGCCCGACAGGGAATCAGCCCCAGCATTTT.